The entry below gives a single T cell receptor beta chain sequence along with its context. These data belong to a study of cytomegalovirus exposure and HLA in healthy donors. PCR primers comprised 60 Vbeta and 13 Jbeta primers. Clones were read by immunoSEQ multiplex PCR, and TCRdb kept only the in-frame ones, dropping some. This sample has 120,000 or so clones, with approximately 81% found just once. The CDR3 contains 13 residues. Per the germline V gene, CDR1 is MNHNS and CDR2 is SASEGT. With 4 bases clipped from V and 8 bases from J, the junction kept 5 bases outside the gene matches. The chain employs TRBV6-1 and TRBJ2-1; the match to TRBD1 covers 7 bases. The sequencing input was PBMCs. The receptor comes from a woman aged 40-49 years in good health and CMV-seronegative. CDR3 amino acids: CASSVVTGDEQFF. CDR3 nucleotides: TGTGCCAGCAGTGTAGTTACAGGGGATGAGCAGTTCTTC.